The 9 T cell receptor beta chains below were found in one sample sequenced in a study of identical twins. Each CDR3 protein gets one entry after TCRdb re-called the 5' RACE reads with MiXCR. This table has approximately 600,000 distinct CDR3 sequences, less than 9% appearing once. These data were likewise used in another study, on yellow fever vaccine responses in identical twins.

The sample consisted of PBMCs. Every receptor here comes from a woman in her late teens or twenties in good health.

This clonotype has more than one count but fewer than ten. This chain uses TRBV7-9 with TRBJ2-5; D unresolved. Per germline, CDR1 SEHNR and CDR2 FQNEAQ (reference sequence). The V gene lost 2 bases and the J gene lost 3 bases, with 7 bases spanning the gap. The length of the CDR3 is 13 residues. The CDR3 protein is CASSLIAEETQYF. The DNA of the CDR3 is TGTGCCAGCAGCTTAATTGCGGAAGAGACCCAGTACTTC.

This clonotype was seen more than once but under ten times. CDR3 sequence: CSGWSTNYGYTF. The DNA of the CDR3 is TGCAGTGGGTGGAGTACTAACTATGGCTACACCTTC. The chain recombines TRBV20-1 with TRBJ1-2, with no clear D. The CDR3 is made up of 12 amino acids. Germline V lookup: CDR1 DFQATT, CDR2 SNEGSKA (reference sequence). V was clipped by 7 bases and J by 0 bases, with 9 bases between them.

The rearrangement links TRBV29-1 to TRBJ2-5, with 10 bases lining up with TRBD1. Looked up from germline, CDR1 is SQVTM and CDR2 is ANQGSEA. The junction had 12 bases not matched to a gene; V was cut back by 7 bases and J by 4 bases. The CDR3 is 15 residues long. The CDR3 bases are TGCAGCGGCGTGACAGGGGGCTCCTCTGGAGAGACCCAGTACTTC. It codes for CSGVTGGSSGETQYF.

The rearrangement links TRBV12-5 to TRBJ2-1, with no clear D. CDR1 is LGHNT, CDR2 FRNRAP, per germline. This CDR3 has 12 amino acids. Trimming took 6 bases from V and 12 from J, leaving 15 bases between them. In nucleotides, the CDR3 is TGTGCTAGTGGCCACTCCTGGGTCCTGCAGTTCTTC. This translates into CASGHSWVLQFF.

This clonotype was observed a handful of times. The chain recombines TRBV20-1 with TRBJ2-6; D call uncertain. This CDR3 spans 15 amino acids. V shed 3 bases and J shed 3 bases, with 12 bases lying between them. Germline CDR1 and CDR2: DFQATT and SNEGSKA (reference sequence). CDR3 coding DNA: TGCAGTGCTAGTGATACTTGGGATGGGGCCAACGTCCTGACTTTC. The encoded protein is CSASDTWDGANVLTF.

The table lists this clonotype with many counts. The chain links TRBV6-5 to TRBJ1-4; maybe TRBD1 (5 bases). The CDR3 sequence is 14 residues long. CDR1 and CDR2 from the germline V gene are MNHEY and SVGAGI. Trimming left V 4 bases short and J 6 bases short, with 12 bases between. The CDR3 region has the DNA TGTGCCAGCAGTTCGACAGAGACCCATGAAAAACTGTTTTTT. As protein: CASSSTETHEKLFF.

The table lists this clonotype with many counts. The chain uses TRBV20-1 and TRBJ1-1; 9 bases fit TRBD1. The CDR3 sequence is 15 residues long. Germline CDR1 and CDR2: DFQATT and SNEGSKA (reference sequence). V dropped 5 bases and J dropped 4; count of bases not matched to a gene: 11. The CDR3 DNA reads TGCAGTGCTGCCGATCCGGGACAGGGTTCCACTGAAGCTTTCTTT. It is translated as CSAADPGQGSTEAFF.

The gene calls are TRBV15 and TRBJ1-1; no firm D call. Germline CDR1 reads LNHNV; CDR2 reads YYDKDF (reference sequence). The length of the CDR3 is 13 residues. The germline V and J ends were trimmed by 1 base and 4 bases, with 7 bases remaining between them. CDR3 sequence (DNA): TGTGCCACCAGCAGAGTAAACAGCACTGAAGCTTTCTTT. This codes for CATSRVNSTEAFF.

This clonotype was detected ten times or more. The chain recombines TRBV20-1 with TRBJ2-5, with a weak D call TRBD2 (5 bases). The CDR3 loop spans 15 amino acids. Trimming shortened V by 4 bases and J by 4 bases, and 19 bases separated the two germline ends. The V gene's germline CDR1 is DFQATT and CDR2 SNEGSKA (reference sequence). This CDR3 reads CSATQFLGARETQYF. CDR3 nucleotides: TGCAGTGCTACGCAGTTTCTGGGAGCGAGAGAGACCCAGTACTTC.